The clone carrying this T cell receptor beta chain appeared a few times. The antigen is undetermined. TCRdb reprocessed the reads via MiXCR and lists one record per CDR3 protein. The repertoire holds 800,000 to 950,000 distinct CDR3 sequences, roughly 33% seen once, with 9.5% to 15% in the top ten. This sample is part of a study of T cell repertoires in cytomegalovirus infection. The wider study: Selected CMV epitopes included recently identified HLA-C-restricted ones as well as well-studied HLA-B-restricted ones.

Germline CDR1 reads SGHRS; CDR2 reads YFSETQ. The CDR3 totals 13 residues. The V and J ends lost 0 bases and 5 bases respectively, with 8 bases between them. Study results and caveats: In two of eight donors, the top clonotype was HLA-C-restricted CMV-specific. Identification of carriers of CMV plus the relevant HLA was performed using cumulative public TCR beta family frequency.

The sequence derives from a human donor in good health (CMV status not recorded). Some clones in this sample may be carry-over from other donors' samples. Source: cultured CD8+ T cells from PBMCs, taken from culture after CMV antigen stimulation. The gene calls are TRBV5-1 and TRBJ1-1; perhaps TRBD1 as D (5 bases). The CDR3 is CASSLATETEAFF. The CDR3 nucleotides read TGCGCCAGCAGCTTGGCGACAGAGACTGAAGCTTTCTTT.